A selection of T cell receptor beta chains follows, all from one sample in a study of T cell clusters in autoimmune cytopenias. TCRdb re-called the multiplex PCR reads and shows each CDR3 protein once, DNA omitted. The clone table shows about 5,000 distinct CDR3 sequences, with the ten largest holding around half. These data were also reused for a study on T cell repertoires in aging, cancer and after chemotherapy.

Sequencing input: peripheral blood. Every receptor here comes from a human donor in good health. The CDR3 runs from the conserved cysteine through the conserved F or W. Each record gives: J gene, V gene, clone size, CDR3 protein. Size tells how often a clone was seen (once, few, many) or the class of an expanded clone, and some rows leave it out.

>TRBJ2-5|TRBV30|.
CAWDRGLGETQYF
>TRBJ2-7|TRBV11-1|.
CASRASGYSSYEQYF
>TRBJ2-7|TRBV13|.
CASSLSRDGPSEQYF
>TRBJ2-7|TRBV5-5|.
CASSLAGQPTYEQYF
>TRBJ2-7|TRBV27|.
CASSFLGQGGPNEQYF
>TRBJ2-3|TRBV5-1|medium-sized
CASSFTSGSTDTQYF
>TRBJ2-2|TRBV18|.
CASSVNGRGIVGELFF
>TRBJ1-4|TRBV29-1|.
CSVEGPGTGVGKLFF
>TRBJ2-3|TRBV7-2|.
CASTVLAKTDTQYF
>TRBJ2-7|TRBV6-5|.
CASSLAGQGIHEQYF
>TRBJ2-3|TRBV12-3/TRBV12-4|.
CASNLAGGLADTQYF
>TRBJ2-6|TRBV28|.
CASSWGSHEANVLTF
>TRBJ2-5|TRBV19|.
CASSPGLAVFQETQYF
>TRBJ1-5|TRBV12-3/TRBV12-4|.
CASSQTGGKNQPQHF